A selection of T cell receptor beta chains follows, all from one sample in a study of T cell responses to AZD1222 COVID-19 vaccine. TCRdb keeps only in-frame clones here, not all; method: immunoSEQ multiplex PCR. The sample has 100,000 to 120,000 clones; 88% are singletons. The sequencing used peripheral blood, collected on day 0 of AZD1222 vaccination. Receptors were obtained from an adult in good health. The CDR3 runs from the conserved cysteine through the conserved F or W. A D gene is named only where the DNA matches it firmly. Clone size is stated in some rows and not others, as once, few, many or a class when expanded.

abundance,d_gene,j_gene,v_gene,CDR3aa,CDR3nt
.,.,TRBJ2-7,TRBV5-1,CASSGAYEQYF,TGCGCCAGCAGCGGTGCCTACGAGCAGTACTTC
.,.,TRBJ1-2,TRBV7-6,CASSPGTVNYGYTF,TGTGCCAGCAGCCCGGGGACGGTTAACTATGGCTACACCTTC
.,.,TRBJ2-6,TRBV6-1,CASSDTGANVLTF,TGTGCCAGCAGTGATACGGGGGCCAACGTCCTGACTTTC
once,.,TRBJ1-5,TRBV6-1,CASSEYSGYQPQHF,TGTGCCAGCAGTGAATACTCCGGATATCAGCCCCAGCATTTT
.,.,TRBJ1-2,TRBV5-1,CASSLVGGGEGYGYTF,TGCGCCAGCAGCTTGGTTGGTGGAGGAGAGGGCTATGGCTACACCTTC
.,TRBD1,TRBJ2-2,TRBV19,CASSGIMTGTGHNTGELFF,TGTGCCAGTAGTGGGATAATGACCGGGACAGGACATAACACCGGGGAGCTGTTTTTT
few,.,TRBJ1-6,TRBV6-5,CASSPRPGGNSPLHF,TGTGCCAGCAGTCCCCGCCCCGGCGGCAATTCACCCCTCCACTTT
.,TRBD1,TRBJ1-1,TRBV6-5,CASSPRTGANTEAFF,TGTGCCAGCAGTCCCCGGACAGGGGCGAACACTGAAGCTTTCTTT
.,.,TRBJ2-7,TRBV7-6,CASSLALQGSYEQYF,TGTGCCAGCAGCTTAGCTCTACAGGGTTCCTACGAGCAGTACTTC
.,.,TRBJ2-7,TRBV19,CASSIGPRNYEQYF,TGTGCCAGTAGTATAGGTCCGCGGAACTACGAGCAGTACTTC
.,TRBD2,TRBJ2-7,TRBV13,CASSSLAGGIYEQYF,TGTGCCAGCAGCTCATTAGCGGGGGGGATCTACGAGCAGTACTTC
.,TRBD1,TRBJ2-3,TRBV27,CASSMPGQVIQDTQYF,TGTGCCAGCAGTATGCCGGGACAGGTCATACAAGATACGCAGTATTTT
.,.,TRBJ1-3,TRBV3-1/TRBV3-2,CASSPYNSGNTIYF,TGTGCCAGCAGCCCCTACAACTCTGGAAACACCATATATTTT
.,.,TRBJ2-7,TRBV7-9,CASSLAPGLVYEQYF,TGTGCCAGCAGCTTAGCCCCGGGGCTAGTCTACGAGCAGTACTTC
few,.,TRBJ1-2,TRBV3-1/TRBV3-2,CASSLPKSDGYTF,TGTGCCAGCAGCCTACCAAAGTCAGATGGCTACACCTTC
.,TRBD1,TRBJ1-2,TRBV7-2,CASSLGKLRDSTNYGYTF,TGTGCCAGCAGCTTAGGGAAGCTCCGGGACAGTACTAACTATGGCTACACCTTC
.,TRBD2,TRBJ2-7,TRBV10-2,CASSDQGLAGAYEQYF,TGCGCCAGCAGTGACCAGGGACTAGCGGGAGCCTACGAGCAGTACTTC
.,.,TRBJ1-1,TRBV11-3,CASSPGGWDTEAFF,TGTGCCAGCAGCCCGGGGGGTTGGGACACTGAAGCTTTCTTT
.,TRBD2,TRBJ2-1,TRBV11-2,CASSLSSGGFNEQFF,TGTGCCAGCAGCTTATCTAGCGGGGGATTCAATGAGCAGTTCTTC
.,.,TRBJ2-5,TRBV14,CASSQAWGTRETQYF,TGTGCCAGCAGCCAAGCTTGGGGCACGAGAGAGACCCAGTACTTC
.,TRBD1,TRBJ1-2,TRBV7-8,CASSSGRDRGARDYGYTF,TGTGCCAGCAGCTCCGGGAGGGACAGGGGCGCCAGGGACTATGGCTACACCTTC
once,.,TRBJ1-6,TRBV5-1,CASSSVQGYNSPLHF,TGCGCCAGCAGCTCCGTACAGGGATATAATTCACCCCTCCACTTT
few,TRBD2,TRBJ2-6,TRBV6-2/TRBV6-3,CASSYSELAGASGANVLTF,TGTGCCAGCAGTTATTCCGAACTAGCGGGGGCCTCTGGGGCCAACGTCCTGACTTTC
.,.,TRBJ1-1,TRBV4-1,CASSLFPLNTEAFF,TGCGCCAGCAGCCTCTTTCCATTGAACACTGAAGCTTTCTTT
.,.,TRBJ1-2,TRBV30,CAWMPGGYTF,TGTGCCTGGATGCCGGGTGGCTACACCTTC
.,.,TRBJ1-1,TRBV12-3/TRBV12-4,CASSWGVEAFF,TGTGCCAGCAGTTGGGGGGTTGAAGCTTTCTTT
.,.,TRBJ1-4,TRBV7-9,CASSSEAASNEKLFF,TGTGCCAGCAGCTCGGAGGCAGCCAGTAATGAAAAACTGTTTTTT
.,TRBD1,TRBJ1-6,TRBV7-2,CASSLQGQGNSPLHF,TGTGCCAGCAGCCTCCAAGGACAGGGGAATTCACCCCTCCACTTT
few,TRBD1,TRBJ1-1,TRBV29-1,CSDGQVGGDRQNTEAFF,TGCAGCGACGGACAGGTAGGAGGAGATAGGCAGAACACTGAAGCTTTCTTT
.,.,TRBJ2-2,TRBV5-4,CASSLVGGGSAGELFF,TGTGCCAGCAGCTTGGTGGGAGGGGGTTCGGCCGGGGAGCTGTTTTTT
.,.,TRBJ2-7,TRBV6-6,CASRITGTTREQYF,TGTGCCAGCAGGATTACGGGCACTACCCGGGAGCAGTACTTC
.,.,TRBJ1-3,TRBV9,CASSPRGLGLEDTIYF,TGTGCCAGCAGCCCACGGGGACTCGGACTTGAGGACACCATATATTTT
.,.,TRBJ2-2,TRBV19,CASSIMQGSNTGELFF,TGTGCCAGTAGTATCATGCAGGGGTCGAACACCGGGGAGCTGTTTTTT
.,.,TRBJ1-4,TRBV2,CAVRDVDTLFF,TGTGCCGTCCGGGACGTCGATACCTTGTTTTTT
.,.,TRBJ1-2,TRBV9,CASSVTGNYGYTF,TGTGCCAGCAGCGTCACCGGGAACTATGGCTACACCTTC
.,.,TRBJ2-7,TRBV6-5,CASSLPGPDYEQYF,TGTGCCAGCAGCCTCCCGGGGCCCGACTACGAGCAGTACTTC
.,TRBD1,TRBJ2-7,TRBV5-1,CASSFAGTDYEQYF,TGCGCCAGCAGCTTCGCCGGGACAGACTACGAGCAGTACTTC
.,TRBD1,TRBJ1-1,TRBV16,CASSQSRGQLEAFF,TGTGCCAGCAGCCAATCCAGGGGGCAGTTAGAAGCTTTCTTT
once,TRBD1,TRBJ2-3,TRBV5-1,CASSLVGQVTRDTQYF,TGCGCCAGCAGCTTGGTGGGACAGGTAACAAGAGATACGCAGTATTTT
.,TRBD2,TRBJ2-5,TRBV2,CASSELAGAGETQYF,TGTGCCAGCAGTGAACTAGCGGGGGCTGGAGAGACCCAGTACTTC
.,TRBD1,TRBJ1-2,TRBV24-1,CATSGGDSYGYTF,TGTGCCACCAGTGGCGGGGACAGCTATGGCTACACCTTC
.,TRBD1,TRBJ1-2,TRBV19,CASSTIQGQPNYGYTF,TGTGCCAGTAGCACCATACAGGGGCAACCTAACTATGGCTACACCTTC
.,.,TRBJ2-7,TRBV24-1,CATSDHGYEQYF,TGTGCCACCAGTGATCATGGCTACGAGCAGTACTTC
few,TRBD2,TRBJ2-2,TRBV5-1,CASRFGLAGGRGELFF,TGCGCCAGCAGATTCGGGCTAGCGGGAGGACGAGGGGAGCTGTTTTTT
once,.,TRBJ1-6,TRBV21-1,CASTTDRGPHF,TGTGCCAGCACCACCGACCGTGGGCCCCACTTT
.,TRBD1,TRBJ2-1,TRBV7-7,CASSPDRGPYNEQFF,TGTGCCAGCAGCCCGGACAGGGGCCCCTACAATGAGCAGTTCTTC
once,TRBD2,TRBJ2-5,TRBV11-2,CASSPWTSGAYQETQYF,TGTGCCAGCAGCCCCTGGACTAGCGGGGCGTACCAAGAGACCCAGTACTTC
.,.,TRBJ1-1,TRBV7-9,CASSLAGDRFNTEAFF,TGTGCCAGCAGCTTAGCCGGGGACCGATTTAACACTGAAGCTTTCTTT
.,.,TRBJ1-2,TRBV7-9,CASRDGGASNYGYTF,TGTGCCAGCAGGGACGGCGGAGCGTCGAACTATGGCTACACCTTC
.,.,TRBJ2-7,TRBV5-1,CASSLETVSYEQYF,TGCGCCAGCAGCTTGGAGACAGTCTCCTACGAGCAGTACTTC
.,TRBD1,TRBJ1-2,TRBV5-1,CASSTRTGIALTNYGYTF,TGCGCCAGCAGCACTCGGACAGGCATCGCCTTAACTAACTATGGCTACACCTTC
.,TRBD2,TRBJ2-2,TRBV5-1,CASSGAGTSGNTGELFF,TGCGCCAGCAGCGGCGCCGGGACTAGCGGGAACACCGGGGAGCTGTTTTTT
.,.,TRBJ2-7,TRBV30,CAWSVSGGYEQYF,TGTGCCTGGAGTGTGTCCGGGGGCTACGAGCAGTACTTC